The sequence of this T cell receptor (beta chain) was determined in a study of blood T cell repertoires in COVID-19. Background on the study: COVID-19 samples collected from the United States, Italy and Spain covered acute and convalescent phases.

Assay: immunoSEQ multiplex PCR; the TCRdb copy retains only in-frame clones and omits some. The sample has 30,000 or so clones, almost 85% seen once; the top ten hold around 41%. The V and J ends lost 8 bases and 5 bases, in that order; junction bases with no gene match: 5. Germline CDR1 MNHEY, CDR2 SVGAGI. The CDR3 extends over 15 amino acids. Source material: peripheral blood. This chain joins TRBV6-5 and TRBJ2-1; TRBD2 matches at 14 bases. The source is a man older than 75 with active or convalescent COVID-19. CDR3 in DNA: TGTGCCAGCGGAAAGACTAGCGGGAGGGACAATGAGCAGTTCTTC. Encoded protein: CASGKTSGRDNEQFF.